One and the same sample provided the 3 T cell receptor beta chains below, sequenced in a study of early T cells in non-severe SARS-CoV-2 infection. TCRdb fed the 5' RACE reads into MiXCR, producing one record per CDR3 protein. The table has 55,000 to 65,000 distinct CDR3 sequences, about 9.1% seen once. The sample was whole blood. The source of these receptors is an adult who was a healthcare worker with PCR-confirmed SARS-CoV-2 infection or an uninfected control (not recorded which).

This clonotype showed up just a few times. V is TRBV20-1 and J is TRBJ2-2; the match to TRBD2 covers 8 bases. The V gene end was trimmed by 2 bases and the J gene end by 3 bases; junction bases not matched to a gene: 2. The CDR3 runs 14 residues. Germline CDR1 and CDR2: DFQATT and SNEGSKA (reference sequence). The CDR3 DNA follows: TGCAGTGCTAGACTAGCGGGCCACACCGGGGAGCTGTTTTTT. This translates into CSARLAGHTGELFF.

This clonotype has at least ten counts. The J gene is TRBJ2-2, the V gene TRBV7-2; D is ambiguous. Trimming took off 2 bases at V and 1 base at J, with 5 bases between the two ends. CDR3 length equals 14 residues. Germline V gives CDR1 SGHTA, CDR2 FQGNSA. The CDR3 spells CASSLLQNTGELFF. As DNA, the CDR3 is TGTGCCAGCAGCTTACTACAGAACACCGGGGAGCTGTTTTTT.

Of note for this clonotype: A much larger clone lies one base from this, so it may be a read error. The chain joins TRBV24-1 to TRBJ2-1; D unresolved. The J call is uncertain, as TRBJ2-7 better fits the DNA end. Germline V CDR1 and CDR2: KGHDR, SFDVKD. The CDR3 spans 13 residues. The DNA of the CDR3 is TGTGCCACCAGTGACCCGAATGGGAATGAGCAGTACTTC. Translated: CATSDPNGNEQYF.